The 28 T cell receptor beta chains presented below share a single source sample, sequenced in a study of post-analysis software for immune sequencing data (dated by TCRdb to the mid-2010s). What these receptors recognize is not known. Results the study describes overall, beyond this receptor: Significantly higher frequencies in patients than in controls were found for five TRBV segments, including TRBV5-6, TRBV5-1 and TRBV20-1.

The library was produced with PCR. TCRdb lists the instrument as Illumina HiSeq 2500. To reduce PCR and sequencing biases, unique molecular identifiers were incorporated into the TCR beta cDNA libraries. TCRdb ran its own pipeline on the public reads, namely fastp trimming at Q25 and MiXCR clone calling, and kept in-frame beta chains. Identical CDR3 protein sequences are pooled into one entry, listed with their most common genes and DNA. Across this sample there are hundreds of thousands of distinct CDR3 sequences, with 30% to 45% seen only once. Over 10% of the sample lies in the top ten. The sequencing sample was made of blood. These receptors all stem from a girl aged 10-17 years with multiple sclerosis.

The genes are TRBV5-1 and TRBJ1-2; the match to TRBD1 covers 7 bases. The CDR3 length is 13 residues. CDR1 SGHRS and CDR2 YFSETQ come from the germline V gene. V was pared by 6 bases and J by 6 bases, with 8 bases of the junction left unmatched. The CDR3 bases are TGCGCCAGCACCCTAGGGGGCAGAGATGGCTACACCTTC. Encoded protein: CASTLGGRDGYTF.

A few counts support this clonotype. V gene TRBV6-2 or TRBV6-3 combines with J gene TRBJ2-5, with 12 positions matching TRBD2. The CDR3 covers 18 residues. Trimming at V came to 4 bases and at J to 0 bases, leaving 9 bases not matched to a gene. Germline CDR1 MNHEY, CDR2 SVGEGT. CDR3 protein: CASSWLTSGGLYQETQYF. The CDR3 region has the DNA TGTGCCAGCAGTTGGTTGACTAGCGGGGGCCTGTACCAAGAGACCCAGTACTTC.

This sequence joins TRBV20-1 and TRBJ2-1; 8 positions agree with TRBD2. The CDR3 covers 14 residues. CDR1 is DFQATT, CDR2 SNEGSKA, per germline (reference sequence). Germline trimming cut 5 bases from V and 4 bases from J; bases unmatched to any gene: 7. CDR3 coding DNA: TGCAGTGCTTCCTCCGGGACTAGGTACAATGAGCAGTTCTTC. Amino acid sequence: CSASSGTRYNEQFF.

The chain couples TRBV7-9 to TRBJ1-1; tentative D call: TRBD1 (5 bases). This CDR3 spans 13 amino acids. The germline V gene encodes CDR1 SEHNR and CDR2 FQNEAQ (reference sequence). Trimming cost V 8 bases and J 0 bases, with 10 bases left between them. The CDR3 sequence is CASWDGLNTEAFF. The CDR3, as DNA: TGTGCCAGCTGGGACGGATTGAACACTGAAGCTTTCTTT.

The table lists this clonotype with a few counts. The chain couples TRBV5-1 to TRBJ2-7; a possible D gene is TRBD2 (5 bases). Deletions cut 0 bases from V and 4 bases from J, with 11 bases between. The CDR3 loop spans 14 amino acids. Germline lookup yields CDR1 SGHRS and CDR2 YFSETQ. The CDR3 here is CASSLGGLEYEQYF. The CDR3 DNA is TGCGCCAGCAGCTTGGGTGGACTCGAGTACGAGCAGTACTTC.

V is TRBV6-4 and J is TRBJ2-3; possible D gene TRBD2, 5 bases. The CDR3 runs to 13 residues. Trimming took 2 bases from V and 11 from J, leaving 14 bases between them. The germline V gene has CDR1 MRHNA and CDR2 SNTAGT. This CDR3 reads CASSDRPEGRQYF. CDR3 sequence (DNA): TGTGCCAGCAGTGACAGGCCTGAGGGTAGGCAGTATTTT.

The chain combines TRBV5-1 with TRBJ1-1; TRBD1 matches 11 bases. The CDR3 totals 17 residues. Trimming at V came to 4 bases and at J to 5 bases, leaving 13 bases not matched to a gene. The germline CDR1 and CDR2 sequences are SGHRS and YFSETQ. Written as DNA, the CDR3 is TGCGCCAGCAGCCCACGGACAGGGGGCGCGGAGTCGACTGAAGCTTTCTTT. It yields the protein CASSPRTGGAESTEAFF. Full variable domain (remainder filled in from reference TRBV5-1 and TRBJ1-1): KAGVTQTPRYLIKTRGQQVTLSCSPISGHRSVSWYQQTPGQGLQFLFEYFSETQRNKGNFPGRFSGRQFSNSRSEMNVSTLELGDSALYLCASSPRTGGAESTEAFFGQGTRLTVV.

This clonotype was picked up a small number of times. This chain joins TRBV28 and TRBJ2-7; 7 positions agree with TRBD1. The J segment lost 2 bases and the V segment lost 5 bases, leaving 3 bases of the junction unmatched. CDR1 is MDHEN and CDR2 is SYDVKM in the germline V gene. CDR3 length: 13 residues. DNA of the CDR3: TGTGCCAGCAGTGACAGGGACCCCTACGAGCAGTACTTC. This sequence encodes CASSDRDPYEQYF. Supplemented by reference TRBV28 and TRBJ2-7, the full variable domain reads DVKVTQSSRYLVKRTGEKVFLECVQDMDHENMFWYRQDPGLGLRLIYFSYDVKMKEKGDIPEGYSVSREKKERFSLILESASTNQTSMYLCASSDRDPYEQYFGPGTRLTVT.

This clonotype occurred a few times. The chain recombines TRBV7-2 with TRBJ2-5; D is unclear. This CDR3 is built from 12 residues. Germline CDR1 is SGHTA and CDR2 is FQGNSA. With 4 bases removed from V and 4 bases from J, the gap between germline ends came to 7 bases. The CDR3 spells CASSWTLETQYF. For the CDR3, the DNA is TGTGCCAGCAGCTGGACCTTAGAGACCCAGTACTTC.

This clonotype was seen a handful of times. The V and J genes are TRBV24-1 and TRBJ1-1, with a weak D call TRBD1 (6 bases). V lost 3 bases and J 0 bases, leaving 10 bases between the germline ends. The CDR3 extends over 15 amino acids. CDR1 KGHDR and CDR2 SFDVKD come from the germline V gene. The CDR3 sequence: CATSDGRGLNTEAFF. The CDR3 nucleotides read TGTGCCACCAGTGATGGGCGGGGGCTGAACACTGAAGCTTTCTTT.

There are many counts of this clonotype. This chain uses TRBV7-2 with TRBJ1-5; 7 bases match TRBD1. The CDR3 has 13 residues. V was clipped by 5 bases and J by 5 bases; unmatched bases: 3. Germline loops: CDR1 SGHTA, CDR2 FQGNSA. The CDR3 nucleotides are TGTGCCAGCAGCGTCAGGGGGGATCAGCCCCAGCATTTT. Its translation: CASSVRGDQPQHF.

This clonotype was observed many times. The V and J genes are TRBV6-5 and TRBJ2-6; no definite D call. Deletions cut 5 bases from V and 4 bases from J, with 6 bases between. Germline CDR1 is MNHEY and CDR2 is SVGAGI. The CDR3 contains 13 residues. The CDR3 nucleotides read TGTGCCAGCAGTAGACCAGGGGCCAACGTCCTGACTTTC. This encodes CASSRPGANVLTF.

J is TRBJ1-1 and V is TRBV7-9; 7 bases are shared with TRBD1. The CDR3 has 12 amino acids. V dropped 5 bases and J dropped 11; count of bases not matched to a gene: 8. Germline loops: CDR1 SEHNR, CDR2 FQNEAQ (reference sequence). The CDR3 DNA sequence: TGTGCCAGCAGCCCAGAGGGCAGGGGGGCTTTCTTT. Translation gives CASSPEGRGAFF. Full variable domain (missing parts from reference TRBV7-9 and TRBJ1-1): DTGVSQNPRHKITKRGQNVTFRCDPISEHNRLYWYRQTLGQGPEFLTYFQNEAQLEKSRLLSDRFSAERPKGSFSTLEIQRTEQGDSAMYLCASSPEGRGAFFGQGTRLTVV.

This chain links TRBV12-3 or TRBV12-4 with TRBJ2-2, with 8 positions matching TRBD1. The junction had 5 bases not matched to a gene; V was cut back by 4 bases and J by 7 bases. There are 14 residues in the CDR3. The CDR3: CASSWTGLNGELFF. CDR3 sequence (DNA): TGTGCCAGCAGTTGGACAGGGCTGAACGGGGAGCTGTTTTTT.

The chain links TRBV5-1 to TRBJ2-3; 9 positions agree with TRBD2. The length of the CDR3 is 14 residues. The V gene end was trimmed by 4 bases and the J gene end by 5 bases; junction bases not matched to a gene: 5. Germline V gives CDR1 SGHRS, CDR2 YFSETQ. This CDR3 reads CASSGSLAGDTQYF. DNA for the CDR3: TGCGCCAGCAGCGGTTCACTAGCGGGAGATACGCAGTATTTT.

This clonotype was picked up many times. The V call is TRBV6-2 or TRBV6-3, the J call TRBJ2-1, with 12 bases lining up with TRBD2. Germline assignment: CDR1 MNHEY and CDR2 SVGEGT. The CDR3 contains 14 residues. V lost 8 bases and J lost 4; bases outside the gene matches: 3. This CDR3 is CASRGLAGYNEQFF. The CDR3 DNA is TGTGCCAGCCGAGGACTAGCGGGGTACAATGAGCAGTTCTTC.

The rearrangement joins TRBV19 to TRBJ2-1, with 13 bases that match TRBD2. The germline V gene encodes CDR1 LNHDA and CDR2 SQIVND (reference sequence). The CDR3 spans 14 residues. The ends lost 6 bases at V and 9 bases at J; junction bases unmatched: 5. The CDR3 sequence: CASRIGTSGVEQFF. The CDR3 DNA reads TGTGCCAGTAGGATCGGGACTAGCGGGGTTGAGCAGTTCTTC.

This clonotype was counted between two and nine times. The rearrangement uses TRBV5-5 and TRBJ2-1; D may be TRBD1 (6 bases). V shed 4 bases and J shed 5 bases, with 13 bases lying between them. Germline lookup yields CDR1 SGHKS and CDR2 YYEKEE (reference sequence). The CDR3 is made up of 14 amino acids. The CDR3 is CASSDGQINNEQFF. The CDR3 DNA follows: TGTGCCAGCAGCGACGGACAGATAAACAATGAGCAGTTCTTC.

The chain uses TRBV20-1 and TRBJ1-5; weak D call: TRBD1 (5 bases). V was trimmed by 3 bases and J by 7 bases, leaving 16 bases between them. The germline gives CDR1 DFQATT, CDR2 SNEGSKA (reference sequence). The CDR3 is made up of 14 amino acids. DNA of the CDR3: TGCAGTGCTAGCGCGGGGGGGTTCGACCAGCCCCAGCATTTT. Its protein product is CSASAGGFDQPQHF.

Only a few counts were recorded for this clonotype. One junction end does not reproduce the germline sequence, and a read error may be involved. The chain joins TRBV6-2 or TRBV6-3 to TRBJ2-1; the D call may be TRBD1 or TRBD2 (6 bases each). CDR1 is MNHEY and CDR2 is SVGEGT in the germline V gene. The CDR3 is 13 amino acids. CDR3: CASRYSRGAEQFF. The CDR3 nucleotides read TGTGCCAGCAGGTACTCGAGGGGGGCTGAGCAGTTCTTC.

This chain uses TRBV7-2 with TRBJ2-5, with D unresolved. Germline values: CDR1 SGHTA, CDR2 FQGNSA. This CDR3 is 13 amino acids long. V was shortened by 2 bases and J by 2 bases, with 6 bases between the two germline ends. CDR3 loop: CASSLYGQETQYF. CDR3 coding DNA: TGTGCCAGCAGCTTATACGGTCAAGAGACCCAGTACTTC.

CDR3: CASKVGRGDYGYTF. For the CDR3, the DNA is TGCGCCAGCAAGGTTGGCAGGGGAGACTATGGCTACACCTTC. This sequence joins TRBV10-2 and TRBJ1-2; maybe TRBD1 (6 bases). The CDR3 loop spans 14 amino acids. Between the trimmed V and J ends, which lost 7 bases and 3 bases, there was a span of 15 bases. Germline-derived CDR1 and CDR2 are WSHSY and SAAADI.

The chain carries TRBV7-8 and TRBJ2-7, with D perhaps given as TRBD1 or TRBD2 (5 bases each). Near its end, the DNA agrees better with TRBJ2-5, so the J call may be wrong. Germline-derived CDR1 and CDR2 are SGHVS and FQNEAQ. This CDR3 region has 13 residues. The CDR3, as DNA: TGTGCCAGCAGCCGGGACCGGCCGGAGACCCAGTACTTC. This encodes CASSRDRPETQYF.

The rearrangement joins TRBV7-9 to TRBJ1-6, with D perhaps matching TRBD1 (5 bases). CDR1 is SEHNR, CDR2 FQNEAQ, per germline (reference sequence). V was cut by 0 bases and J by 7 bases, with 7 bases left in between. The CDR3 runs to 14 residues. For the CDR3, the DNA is TGTGCCAGCAGCTTAGCTCGACAGAATTCACCCCTCCACTTT. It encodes CASSLARQNSPLHF.

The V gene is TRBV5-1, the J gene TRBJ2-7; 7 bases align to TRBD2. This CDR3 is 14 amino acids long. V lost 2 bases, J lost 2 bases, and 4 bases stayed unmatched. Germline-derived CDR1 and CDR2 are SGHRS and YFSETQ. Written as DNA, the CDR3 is TGCGCCAGCAGCTTCTTGGGACTAACCTACGAGCAGTACTTC. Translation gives CASSFLGLTYEQYF.

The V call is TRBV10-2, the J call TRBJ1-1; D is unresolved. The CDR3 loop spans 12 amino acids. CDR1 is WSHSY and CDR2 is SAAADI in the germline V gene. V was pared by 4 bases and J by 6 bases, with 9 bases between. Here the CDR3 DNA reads TGCGCCAGCAGTGGGGTCGGGGCTGAAGCTTTCTTT. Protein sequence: CASSGVGAEAFF.

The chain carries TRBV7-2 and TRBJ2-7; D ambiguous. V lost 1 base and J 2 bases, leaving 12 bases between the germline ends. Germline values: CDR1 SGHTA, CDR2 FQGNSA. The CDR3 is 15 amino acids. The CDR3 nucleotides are TGTGCCAGCAGCTTAGAATCACTACAACCCTACGAGCAGTACTTC. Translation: CASSLESLQPYEQYF.

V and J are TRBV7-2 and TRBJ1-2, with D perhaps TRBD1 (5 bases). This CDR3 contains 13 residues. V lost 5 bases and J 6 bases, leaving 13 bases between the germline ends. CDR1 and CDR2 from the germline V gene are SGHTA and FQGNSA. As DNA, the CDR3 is TGTGCCAGCAGCACGGGACTCGGGAATGGCTACACCTTC. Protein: CASSTGLGNGYTF.